This T cell receptor beta chain appears in the sequencing data of a study of cytomegalovirus exposure and HLA in healthy donors. V shed 7 bases and J shed 1 base, with 19 bases lying between them. This CDR3 is built from 15 residues. The germline V gene has CDR1 SQVTM and CDR2 ANQGSEA. Primers for the PCR totalled 60 Vbeta and 13 Jbeta. TCRdb's table, derived via immunoSEQ multiplex PCR, lists solely in-frame clones and lacks some. Of some 150,000 clones in the sample, 55% to 80% were seen once. The chain uses TRBV29-1 and TRBJ1-1; D possibly corresponds to TRBD1 (5 bases). Input material: PBMCs. The TCR was taken from a woman between 55 and 75 years old in good health and CMV-seropositive. This chain's CDR3 is CSAEGLGASNTEAFF. The CDR3 nucleotides read TGCAGCGCTGAGGGACTAGGGGCCTCGAACACTGAAGCTTTCTTT.